What follows are 17 T cell receptor beta chains derived from one specimen sequenced in a study of blood T cell repertoires in COVID-19. Generated by immunoSEQ multiplex PCR, the TCRdb table keeps only in-frame clones and is missing some. The table includes over 100,000 clones, around 86% detected once. The sample comprised peripheral blood. These receptors originate from a woman between 65 and 79 years old with COVID-19, enrolled during active disease.

The chain is built from TRBV5-1 and TRBJ1-6; maybe TRBD1 (5 bases). V gave up 3 bases and J gave up 9 bases, with 13 bases separating them. Germline V CDR1 and CDR2: SGHRS, YFSETQ. The CDR3 sequence is 14 residues long. In nucleotides, the CDR3 is TGCGCCAGCAGCTGGGGGGTCCAGGGTTCACCCCTCCACTTT. It is translated as CASSWGVQGSPLHF.

V is TRBV6-5 and J is TRBJ1-1, with 7 nucleotides matching TRBD1. J gave up 8 bases and V 2 bases, and 2 bases lay outside the gene matches. Per the germline V gene, CDR1 is MNHEY and CDR2 is SVGAGI. This CDR3 has 12 amino acids. The CDR3 DNA reads TGTGCCAGCAGTTACGGGGACAGAGAAGCTTTCTTT. Translated: CASSYGDREAFF.

The chain joins TRBV19 to TRBJ1-4; D perhaps matches TRBD1 (5 bases). Trimming pared 7 bases from V and 7 bases from J, leaving 13 bases between. The CDR3 runs 13 residues. Germline loops: CDR1 LNHDA, CDR2 SQIVND (reference sequence). CDR3 coding DNA: TGTGCCAGTAAGATAGGAAGGGGTGAAAAACTGTTTTTT. Translation gives CASKIGRGEKLFF.

This clone has a single count. The V call is TRBV24-1, the J call TRBJ2-2; no clear D gene. This CDR3 has 18 amino acids. The V end was cut by 3 bases, the J end by 1 base, with 17 bases between. Germline CDR1 reads KGHDR; CDR2 reads SFDVKD. CDR3 amino acids: CATSDPASATQNTGELFF. The CDR3 DNA follows: TGTGCCACCAGTGATCCCGCAAGTGCGACTCAGAACACCGGGGAGCTGTTTTTT.

This chain joins TRBV18 and TRBJ1-1; the D gene is possibly TRBD1 (6 bases). The CDR3 is 18 residues long. Trimming took 4 bases from V and 4 from J, leaving 25 bases between them. Germline CDR1 reads KGHSH; CDR2 reads LQKENI. CDR3 DNA sequence: TGTGCCAGCTCACGTTCCCCTCCAGGGGAAGGGGGACGCACTGAAGCTTTCTTT. It encodes CASSRSPPGEGGRTEAFF.

This clone has only a few counts. The rearrangement uses TRBV2 and TRBJ2-7; TRBD2 might be the D (6 bases). The length of the CDR3 is 13 residues. Germline loops: CDR1 SNHLY, CDR2 FYNNEI. V dropped 6 bases and J dropped 1 base, with 10 bases sitting between them. Written as DNA, the CDR3 is TGTGCCAGCAGCCGGGACTTATCCTACGAGCAGTACTTC. Its protein product is CASSRDLSYEQYF.

The chain has TRBV3-1 (or the pseudogene TRBV3-2) and TRBJ1-1; perhaps TRBD1 as D (6 bases). CDR1 is LGHDT and CDR2 is YNNKEL in the germline V gene (reference sequence). Trimming pared 4 bases from V and 11 bases from J, leaving 20 bases between. CDR3 size: 14 residues. CDR3 in amino acids: CASSLGGQTSGAFF. The CDR3 DNA reads TGTGCCAGCAGCCTGGGCGGACAGACCTCTGGGGCTTTCTTT.

This clone was seen once. The chain is built from TRBV6-1 and TRBJ2-4; 7 bases agree with TRBD2. Germline-derived CDR1 and CDR2 are MNHNS and SASEGT. V was clipped by 2 bases and J by 7 bases; unmatched bases: 5. The CDR3 is made up of 14 amino acids. CDR3 residues: CASSEPGGGNIQYF. The CDR3, as DNA: TGTGCCAGCAGTGAACCTGGGGGGGGGAACATTCAGTACTTC.

The rearrangement links TRBV18 to TRBJ2-1; a possible D gene is TRBD2 (7 bases). The CDR3 has 16 amino acids. The V end lost 3 bases, the J end lost 3 bases, and 15 bases lay between the germline ends. From germline, CDR1 is KGHSH and CDR2 LQKENI. The CDR3 sequence: CASSPLPGGLYNEQFF. CDR3 in DNA: TGTGCCAGCTCACCTCTCCCGGGGGGCCTCTACAATGAGCAGTTCTTC.

The chain uses TRBV19 and TRBJ1-6; 8 nucleotides line up with TRBD1. CDR1 and CDR2 from the germline V gene are LNHDA and SQIVND (reference sequence). V gave up 6 bases and J gave up 3 bases; unmatched junction bases: 4. The CDR3 contains 15 residues. The CDR3 sequence: CASRGQGRYNSPLHF. The CDR3, as DNA: TGTGCCAGTAGAGGACAGGGACGCTATAATTCACCCCTCCACTTT.

The DNA of the CDR3 is TGTGCCAGCAGTGTGGGACTAGCAAGCACAGATACGCAGTATTTT. It codes for CASSVGLASTDTQYF. The chain is built from TRBV2 and TRBJ2-3, with 9 bases aligning to TRBD2. CDR3 length: 15 amino acids. V dropped 4 bases and J dropped 0; count of bases not matched to a gene: 2. Germline CDR1 is SNHLY and CDR2 is FYNNEI. Using reference TRBV2 and TRBJ2-3 for the parts outside the CDR3, the full variable domain is EPEVTQTPSHQVTQMGQEVILRCVPISNHLYFYWYRQILGQKVEFLVSFYNNEISEKSEIFDDQFSVERPDGSNFTLKIRSTKLEDSAMYFCASSVGLASTDTQYFGPGTRLTVL.

This sequence joins TRBV5-1 and TRBJ1-3; TRBD1 matches 8 bases. Germline V CDR1 and CDR2: SGHRS, YFSETQ. V was clipped by 0 bases and J by 0 bases; unmatched bases: 8. CDR3 length: 18 amino acids. The CDR3 sequence is CASSLAPGGASSGNTIYF. The DNA of the CDR3 is TGCGCCAGCAGCTTGGCCCCAGGGGGCGCGAGCTCTGGAAACACCATATATTTT.

The V and J genes are TRBV18 and TRBJ2-5, with D possibly TRBD1 on 6 matching bases. This CDR3 has 13 amino acids. Germline CDR1 KGHSH, CDR2 LQKENI. The V gene lost 4 bases and the J gene lost 0 bases, with 6 bases spanning the gap. CDR3 DNA: TGTGCCAGCTCACGGGACAACCAAGAGACCCAGTACTTC. It codes for CASSRDNQETQYF.

V gene TRBV29-1 combines with J gene TRBJ2-2; 11 bases fit TRBD1. With 7 bases clipped from V and 3 bases from J, the junction kept 1 base outside the gene matches. This CDR3 has 13 amino acids. Per germline, CDR1 SQVTM and CDR2 ANQGSEA. CDR3 in DNA: TGCAGCGGGGGACAGGGGGACACCGGGGAGCTGTTTTTT. It codes for CSGGQGDTGELFF.

This CDR3 reads CASSLGWGPNYGYTF. The CDR3 DNA reads TGTGCCAGCAGCTTGGGATGGGGCCCCAACTATGGCTACACCTTC. The J gene is TRBJ1-2, the V gene TRBV5-6, with D possibly matching TRBD1 (5 bases). V lost 0 bases, J lost 2 bases, and 11 bases lay in between. From germline, CDR1 is SGHDT and CDR2 YYEEEE. This CDR3 region has 15 residues.

The V call is TRBV10-3, the J call TRBJ2-3; TRBD2 matches 12 bases. The CDR3 covers 15 residues. V lost 9 bases and J lost 5; bases outside the gene matches: 9. CDR1 and CDR2 from the germline V gene are ENHRY and SYGVKD. For the CDR3, the DNA is TGTGCCATTATGACTAGCGGGGGCCCGCGAGATACGCAGTATTTT. It yields the protein CAIMTSGGPRDTQYF.

This chain uses TRBV7-8 with TRBJ1-1, with 7 nucleotides matching TRBD1. CDR1 is SGHVS and CDR2 is FQNEAQ in the germline V gene. V lost 5 bases to trimming and J lost 1 base; unmatched junction nucleotides: 7. The CDR3 covers 15 residues. In DNA form, the CDR3 reads TGTGCCAGCAGCCGAGTGCGACAGGGGAACACTGAAGCTTTCTTT. Its protein is CASSRVRQGNTEAFF.